This T cell receptor (beta chain) was observed in a study of blood T cells in healthy people across ages. The junction had 6 bases not matched to a gene; V was cut back by 1 base and J by 2 bases. The CDR3 covers 17 residues. Germline CDR1 SGHTA, CDR2 FQGNSA. Researchers report isolating at least 6.5 million PBMCs per sample. As to this clonotype: Antigen: not known.

Study-wide findings and caveats: Diversity was higher, and naive CD4+ cells more numerous, in long-lived donors than in aged donors. Per million T cells, TCR beta diversity dropped roughly linearly as age increased.

A second PCR, run for about 7 to 11 cycles, used a sample-barcoded 5' primer plus a J-beta primer mix. TCRdb ran MiXCR on the 5' RACE reads and lists one entry per CDR3 protein. The sample lists approximately 2,000,000 distinct CDR3 sequences, about 39% occurring once. The specimen was blood. This receptor was obtained from a human donor in good health. This rearrangement joins TRBV7-2 to TRBJ2-3, with TRBD2 identical over 10 bases. The CDR3 DNA reads TGTGCCAGCAGCTTAGTTCGACTAGCGGGCTACACAGATACGCAGTATTTT. Its protein is CASSLVRLAGYTDTQYF.